This TCR beta chain was recovered during a study of blood T cell repertoires in COVID-19. Study in general: T cells, B-cell-depleted T cells, or PBMCs provided the cDNA or gDNA that served as material.

Trimming stripped 1 base from V and 3 bases from J, with 16 bases between. The CDR3 totals 17 residues. Germline assignment: CDR1 MGHRA and CDR2 YSYEKL. The assay was immunoSEQ multiplex PCR, and TCRdb's table has in-frame clones only and misses some. The table includes approximately 130,000 clones, roughly 80% detected once. The sequencing sample was made of peripheral blood. This rearrangement joins TRBV4-1 to TRBJ1-5; D might be TRBD1 (6 bases). This clonotype was sampled from a human donor in a cohort sampled during active COVID-19. CDR3 nucleotide sequence: TGCGCCAGCAGCCAAGTCGGGGGGCAGATACTCAATCAGCCCCAGCATTTT. Translation: CASSQVGGQILNQPQHF.